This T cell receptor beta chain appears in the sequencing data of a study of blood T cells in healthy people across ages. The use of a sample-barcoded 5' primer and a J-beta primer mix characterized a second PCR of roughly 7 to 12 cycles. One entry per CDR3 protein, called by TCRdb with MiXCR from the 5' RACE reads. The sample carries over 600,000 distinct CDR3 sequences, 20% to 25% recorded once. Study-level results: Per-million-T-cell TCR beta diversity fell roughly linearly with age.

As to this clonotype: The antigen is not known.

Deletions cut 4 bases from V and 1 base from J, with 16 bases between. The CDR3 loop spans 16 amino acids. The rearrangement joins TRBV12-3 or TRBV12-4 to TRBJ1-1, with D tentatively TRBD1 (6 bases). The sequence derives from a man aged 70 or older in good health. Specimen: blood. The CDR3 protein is CASSWASGGANTEAFF. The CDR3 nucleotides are TGTGCCAGCAGTTGGGCCTCGGGGGGCGCGAACACTGAAGCTTTCTTT.